Below, 10 T cell receptor beta chains from the same sample are listed, as sequenced in a study of shared clonotypes between healthy human individuals. The protocol was immunoSEQ multiplex PCR, while the TCRdb copy is restricted to in-frame clones and leaves out a portion. The sample yields about 2.1 million clones, 80% to 95% seen once. Terminally differentiated effector memory CD45RA+ cells were excluded from the naive CD8 cells, which were CD45RO-negative and positively selected for CCR7. The source material was naive CD8+ T cells from PBMCs. All receptors come from a man between 18 and 35 years old in good health. Some clones in this sample may be carry-over from other donors' samples.

The V and J genes are TRBV7-9 and TRBJ2-5; the D call may be TRBD1 or TRBD2 (5 bases each). Germline V gene lookup returns CDR1 SEHNR and CDR2 FQNEAQ (reference sequence). With 2 bases removed from V and 5 bases from J, the gap between germline ends came to 12 bases. This CDR3 has 14 amino acids. In DNA, the CDR3 is TGTGCCAGCAGCTTACACGGGGCCGGGGAGACCCAGTACTTC. It encodes CASSLHGAGETQYF.

Comments on this clone: The sample contains more than one DNA sequence encoding this CDR3. The chain recombines TRBV11-2 with TRBJ2-1; D is ambiguous. Trimming took 1 base from V and 5 from J, leaving 6 bases between them. Germline V gene data show CDR1 as SGHAT and CDR2 as FQNNGV. This CDR3 has 13 residues. CDR3 region: CASSLGANNEQFF. For the CDR3, the DNA is TGTGCCAGCAGCTTAGGGGCCAACAATGAGCAGTTCTTC.

The rearrangement joins TRBV28 to TRBJ2-5; weak D call: TRBD1 (6 bases). Gene TRBJ2-7 matches the end of the DNA better, so the J call may be wrong. The germline V gene encodes CDR1 MDHEN and CDR2 SYDVKM. CDR3 length: 14 amino acids. The CDR3 region has the DNA TGTGCCAGCAGTTTGACAGGAACCTCCTACGAGCAGTACTTC. As protein: CASSLTGTSYEQYF.

The gene calls are TRBV28 and TRBJ2-5; TRBD1 matches 12 bases. This CDR3 comprises 16 residues. CDR1 is MDHEN, CDR2 SYDVKM, per germline. The V and J ends lost 1 base and 5 bases, in that order; junction bases with no gene match: 5. This CDR3 is CASSLSGTGGRETQYF. CDR3 in DNA: TGTGCCAGCAGTTTATCGGGGACAGGGGGCCGGGAGACCCAGTACTTC.

The V and J genes are TRBV28 and TRBJ2-1, with TRBD2 identical over 10 bases. Germline trimming cut 5 bases from V and 6 bases from J; bases unmatched to any gene: 7. The CDR3 is 15 residues long. CDR1 is MDHEN, CDR2 SYDVKM, per germline. CDR3 region: CASSLAGEGSNEQFF. Written as DNA, the CDR3 is TGTGCCAGCAGTCTAGCGGGAGAAGGTTCCAATGAGCAGTTCTTC.

Note on this clone: The same CDR3 is also encoded by other DNA sequences in this sample. V gene TRBV27 combines with J gene TRBJ2-7; 10 bases map to TRBD2. The CDR3 is made up of 14 amino acids. The germline gives CDR1 MNHEY, CDR2 SMNVEV (reference sequence). After removal of 3 bases from V and 4 bases from J, the junction contained 3 bases not matched to a gene. The CDR3, as DNA: TGTGCCAGCAGTTTGTCTAGCGGGAGTTACGAGCAGTACTTC. Translation gives CASSLSSGSYEQYF.

This chain links TRBV5-6 with TRBJ2-1; no definite D call. The V and J ends lost 2 bases and 2 bases respectively, with 8 bases between them. The CDR3 has 14 residues. Germline-derived CDR1 and CDR2 are SGHDT and YYEEEE. The CDR3: CASSFLTPYNEQFF. The CDR3 region has the DNA TGTGCCAGCAGCTTTCTTACTCCCTACAATGAGCAGTTCTTC.

Points on this clone: A much larger clone lies a single base off, so this may be a read error. The same CDR3 is also encoded by other DNA sequences in this sample. CDR3 nucleotide sequence: TGTGCCAGCAGCCTGGGGGACAATGAGCAGTTCTTC. It is translated as CASSLGDNEQFF. The chain has TRBV7-9 and TRBJ2-1, with D perhaps matching TRBD1 or TRBD2 (5 bases each). V was shortened by 5 bases and J by 5 bases, with 7 bases between the two germline ends. There are 12 residues in the CDR3. CDR1 is SEHNR and CDR2 is FQNEAQ in the germline V gene (reference sequence). The full variable domain, completed using reference TRBV7-9 and TRBJ2-1, is DTGVSQNPRHKITKRGQNVTFRCDPISEHNRLYWYRQTLGQGPEFLTYFQNEAQLEKSRLLSDRFSAERPKGSFSTLEIQRTEQGDSAMYLCASSLGDNEQFFGPGTRLTVL.

V is TRBV19 and J is TRBJ2-7, with 9 bases that match TRBD1. Losses at the gene ends were 3 bases for V and 6 bases for J; bases not matched to a gene: 9. The V gene's germline CDR1 is LNHDA and CDR2 SQIVND (reference sequence). This CDR3 spans 15 amino acids. The CDR3 DNA follows: TGTGCCAGTAGTATCTGGACAGGGGCGAAGGCCGAGCAGTACTTC. Residues: CASSIWTGAKAEQYF.

This sequence joins TRBV19 and TRBJ2-1; 8 nucleotides match TRBD1. V was clipped by 6 bases and J by 3 bases; unmatched bases: 4. The CDR3 is made up of 14 amino acids. Germline CDR1 is LNHDA and CDR2 is SQIVND (reference sequence). Here the CDR3 reads CASSRQGLYNEQFF. In DNA, the CDR3 is TGTGCCAGTAGCCGACAGGGGCTCTACAATGAGCAGTTCTTC.